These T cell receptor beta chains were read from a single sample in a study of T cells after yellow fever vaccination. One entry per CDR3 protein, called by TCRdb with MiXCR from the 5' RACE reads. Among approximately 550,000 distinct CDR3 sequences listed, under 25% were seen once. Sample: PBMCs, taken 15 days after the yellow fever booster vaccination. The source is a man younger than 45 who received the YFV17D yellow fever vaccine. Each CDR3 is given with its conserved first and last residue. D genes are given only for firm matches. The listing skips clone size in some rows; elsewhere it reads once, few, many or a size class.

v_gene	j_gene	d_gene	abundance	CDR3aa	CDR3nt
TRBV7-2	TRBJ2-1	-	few	CASSLVGDPRNEQFF	TGTGCCAGCAGCTTAGTGGGGGACCCTAGGAATGAGCAGTTCTTC
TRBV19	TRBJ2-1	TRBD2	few	CASSPSGASSYNEQFF	TGTGCCAGTAGCCCTAGCGGAGCAAGCTCCTACAATGAGCAGTTCTTC
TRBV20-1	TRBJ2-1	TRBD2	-	CSARDGRTYNEQFF	TGCAGTGCTAGAGACGGGAGGACTTACAATGAGCAGTTCTTC
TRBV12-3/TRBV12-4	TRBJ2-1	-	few	CASSPIPSSDEQFF	TGTGCCAGCAGTCCAATCCCTAGCAGCGATGAGCAGTTCTTC
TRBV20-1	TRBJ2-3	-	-	CSAKASSTDTQYF	TGCAGTGCTAAGGCGTCTAGCACAGATACGCAGTATTTT
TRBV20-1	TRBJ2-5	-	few	CSAISPTSPETQYF	TGCAGTGCTATTTCCCCAACTAGCCCCGAGACCCAGTACTTC
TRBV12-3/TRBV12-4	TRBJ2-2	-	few	CASSSYNWAGELFF	TGTGCCAGCAGTTCCTATAATTGGGCCGGGGAGCTGTTTTTT
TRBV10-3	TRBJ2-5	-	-	CAISDSVGETQYF	TGTGCCATCAGTGACTCTGTGGGGGAGACCCAGTACTTC
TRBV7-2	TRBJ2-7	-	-	CASSLPSAGEQYF	TGTGCCAGCAGCCTACCCAGTGCGGGTGAGCAGTACTTC
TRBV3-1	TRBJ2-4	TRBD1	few	CASRSTGINIQYF	TGTGCCAGCAGGTCGACAGGGATAAACATTCAGTACTTC
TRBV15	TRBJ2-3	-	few	CATSIDSGTDTQYF	TGTGCCACCAGCATCGACTCCGGCACAGATACGCAGTATTTT
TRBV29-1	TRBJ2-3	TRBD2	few	CSVELTSYGTDTQYF	TGCAGCGTTGAACTGACTAGCTACGGCACAGATACGCAGTATTTT
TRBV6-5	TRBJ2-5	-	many	CASSLQGVETQYF	TGTGCCAGCAGCTTACAGGGAGTCGAGACCCAGTACTTC
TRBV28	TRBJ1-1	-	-	CASSQPGWGATEAFF	TGTGCCAGCAGCCAACCCGGCTGGGGCGCGACTGAAGCTTTCTTT
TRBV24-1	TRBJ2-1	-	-	CATSDQQIGAYNEQFF	TGTGCCACCAGTGATCAACAGATAGGGGCCTACAATGAGCAGTTCTTC
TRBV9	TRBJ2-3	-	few	CASSVATGTAATDTQYF	TGTGCCAGCAGCGTAGCTACAGGGACGGCCGCCACAGATACGCAGTATTTT
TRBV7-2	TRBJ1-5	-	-	CASSLVRGNQPQHF	TGTGCCAGCAGCTTAGTTCGCGGAAATCAGCCCCAGCATTTT
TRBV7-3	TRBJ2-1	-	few	CASSPGRHSSYNEQFF	TGTGCCAGCAGCCCCGGACGGCATAGCTCCTACAATGAGCAGTTCTTC
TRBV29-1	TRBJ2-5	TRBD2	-	CSAGTSGRETQYF	TGCAGCGCCGGGACTAGCGGGAGAGAGACCCAGTACTTC
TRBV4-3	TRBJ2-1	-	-	CASSQVGQGYNEQFF	TGCGCCAGCAGCCAAGTTGGGCAGGGATACAATGAGCAGTTCTTC
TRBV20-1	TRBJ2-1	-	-	CSARAFFAGNEQFF	TGCAGTGCTAGGGCGTTTTTCGCGGGCAATGAGCAGTTCTTC
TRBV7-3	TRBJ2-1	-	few	CASSSNTGYNEQFF	TGTGCCAGCAGCTCGAACACAGGGTACAATGAGCAGTTCTTC
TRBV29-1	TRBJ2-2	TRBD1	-	CSVGQGAGELFF	TGCAGCGTTGGACAGGGCGCCGGGGAGCTGTTTTTT
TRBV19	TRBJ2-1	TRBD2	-	CASIATSGRVYNEQFF	TGTGCCAGTATAGCGACTAGCGGGAGGGTATACAATGAGCAGTTCTTC
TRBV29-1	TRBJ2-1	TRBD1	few	CSVAGTGIVGEQFF	TGCAGCGTTGCCGGGACAGGGATAGTCGGTGAGCAGTTCTTC
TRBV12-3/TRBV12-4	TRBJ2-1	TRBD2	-	CASRGGDNEQFF	TGTGCCAGCAGGGGGGGGGACAATGAGCAGTTCTTC
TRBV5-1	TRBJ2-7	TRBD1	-	CASTPGGTGNYEQYF	TGCGCCAGCACCCCCGGAGGGACAGGGAACTACGAGCAGTACTTC
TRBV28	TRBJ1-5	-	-	CASLRDSNQPQHF	TGTGCCAGCTTACGAGATAGCAATCAGCCCCAGCATTTT
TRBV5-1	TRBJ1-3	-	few	CASSNDRLPGNTIYF	TGCGCCAGCAGCAACGACAGATTGCCTGGAAACACCATATATTTT
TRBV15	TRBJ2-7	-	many	CATSRDRSSYEQYF	TGTGCCACCAGCAGAGATCGCAGCTCCTACGAGCAGTACTTC
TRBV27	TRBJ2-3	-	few	CASSSPPGLTQYF	TGTGCCAGCAGTTCCCCCCCCGGGTTGACGCAGTATTTT
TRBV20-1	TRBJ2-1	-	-	CSAGRVSYNEQFF	TGCAGTGCAGGCCGGGTTAGCTACAATGAGCAGTTCTTC
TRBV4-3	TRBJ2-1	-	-	CASSLYPAGPSYNEQFF	TGCGCCAGCAGCCTTTATCCCGCGGGACCCTCCTACAATGAGCAGTTCTTC
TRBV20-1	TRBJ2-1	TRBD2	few	CSARGGGSSYNEQFF	TGCAGTGCTAGAGGCGGCGGGAGCTCCTACAATGAGCAGTTCTTC
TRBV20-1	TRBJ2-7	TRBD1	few	CSARDPGQGSYEQYF	TGCAGTGCTCGGGATCCGGGACAGGGCTCCTACGAGCAGTACTTC
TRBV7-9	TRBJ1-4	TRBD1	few	CASDKGQSNEKLFF	TGTGCCAGCGATAAGGGACAGTCTAATGAAAAACTGTTTTTT
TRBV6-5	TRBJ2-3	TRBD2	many	CASSYLAGASTDTQYF	TGTGCCAGCAGTTACTTGGCGGGAGCTAGCACAGATACGCAGTATTTT
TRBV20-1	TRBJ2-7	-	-	CSAAGRATSSYEQYF	TGCAGTGCTGCGGGTCGGGCTACTAGCTCCTACGAGCAGTACTTC
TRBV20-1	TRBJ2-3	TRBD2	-	CSAREGLAGRTDTQYF	TGCAGTGCTAGAGAGGGACTAGCGGGGAGAACAGATACGCAGTATTTT
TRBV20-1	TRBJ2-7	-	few	CSVSPRSDEQYF	TGCAGTGTGAGCCCCCGGTCGGACGAGCAGTACTTC
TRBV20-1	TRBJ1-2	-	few	CSARVTGSGDYGYTF	TGCAGTGCTAGAGTTACAGGTAGCGGAGACTATGGCTACACCTTC
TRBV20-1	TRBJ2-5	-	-	CCARDPGRVGQETQYF	TGCTGTGCTAGAGATCCGGGCCGGGTCGGCCAAGAGACCCAGTACTTC
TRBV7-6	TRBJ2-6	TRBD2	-	CASSLGPGTSGSRPNSGANVLTF	TGTGCCAGCAGCTTAGGCCCCGGGACTAGCGGGAGTAGGCCAAACTCTGGGGCCAACGTCCTGACTTTC
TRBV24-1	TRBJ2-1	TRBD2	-	CATASGRMVNEQFF	TGTGCCACAGCCAGCGGGAGGATGGTCAATGAGCAGTTCTTC
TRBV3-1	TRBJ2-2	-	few	CASSQGDFAGELFF	TGTGCCAGCAGCCAGGGCGACTTTGCCGGGGAGCTGTTTTTT
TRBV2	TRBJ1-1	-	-	CASCFGVNTEAFF	TGTGCCAGTTGTTTTGGGGTGAACACTGAAGCTTTCTTT
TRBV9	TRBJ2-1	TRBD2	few	CASSLLRTSAGNEQFF	TGTGCCAGCAGCTTACTAAGGACTAGCGCCGGAAATGAGCAGTTCTTC
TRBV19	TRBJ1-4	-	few	CASSTRTGNEKLFF	TGTGCCAGTAGTACCCGGACGGGAAATGAAAAACTGTTTTTT
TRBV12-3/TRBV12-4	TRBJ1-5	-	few	CASSPSGNQPQHF	TGTGCCAGCAGTCCATCAGGGAATCAGCCCCAGCATTTT